These T cell receptor beta chains were read from a single sample in a study of cytomegalovirus exposure and HLA in healthy donors. Some clones are missing from TCRdb's copy, which holds only in-frame ones; the method was immunoSEQ multiplex PCR. The sample shows 120,000 to 150,000 clones, around 86% of them seen only once. Material for sequencing was PBMCs. The receptors originated from a woman aged 25 to 39 in good health and CMV-seronegative. The CDR3 runs from the conserved cysteine through the conserved F or W. The D gene is left open where the match is weak. The size entry is marked missing in some rows and otherwise reads once, few, many or a size class.

TRBJ2-2,TRBV5-1,TRBD1,NA,TGCGCCAGCAGCTCCGATCCGGGACAGGTGAACACCGGGGAGCTGTTTTTT,CASSSDPGQVNTGELFF
TRBJ1-1,TRBV20-1,NA,NA,TGCAGTGCTAGTTATATCGCTGAAGCTTTCTTT,CSASYIAEAFF
TRBJ2-3,TRBV7-9,TRBD2,NA,TGTGCCAGCAGTTCAGGACTAGCGGGAGGAGTAGATACGCAGTATTTT,CASSSGLAGGVDTQYF
TRBJ2-7,TRBV2,NA,NA,TGTGCCAGCAGTGCCATTCCCTTACAGAAGATGGACTACGAGCAGTACTTC,CASSAIPLQKMDYEQYF
TRBJ1-4,TRBV18,TRBD1,NA,TGTGCCAGCTCGCCCGGACAGGGGGCAAGTGAAAAACTGTTTTTT,CASSPGQGASEKLFF
TRBJ1-4,TRBV10-3,NA,once,TGTGCCATCAGTGAGTCCGGAGCTCTTAATGAAAAACTGTTTTTT,CAISESGALNEKLFF
TRBJ1-1,TRBV9,NA,NA,TGTGCCAGCAGCGTAGCTCAGGGGAACACTGAAGCTTTCTTT,CASSVAQGNTEAFF
TRBJ2-3,TRBV27,TRBD2,NA,TGTGCCAGCAGTTTATTGCCTAGCGGGACAGATACGCAGTATTTT,CASSLLPSGTDTQYF
TRBJ2-7,TRBV27,TRBD2,NA,TGTGCCAGCAGTTTCCTAATCCCCAGCGGGAGGGCAGCCTACGAGCAGTACTTC,CASSFLIPSGRAAYEQYF
TRBJ2-6,TRBV7-3,NA,NA,TGTGCCAGCAGCTTAGCAGTCTCCCCTGGGGCCAACGTCCTGACTTTC,CASSLAVSPGANVLTF
TRBJ1-1,TRBV7-9,TRBD1,NA,TGTGCCAGCAGCCTTACAGGGGTTCGGAACACTGAAGCTTTCTTT,CASSLTGVRNTEAFF
TRBJ2-7,TRBV6-1,TRBD1,NA,TGTGCCAGCAGAAGAGACAGGGGCGCGGCCTACGAGCAGTACTTC,CASRRDRGAAYEQYF
TRBJ2-7,TRBV12-1,NA,NA,TGTGCCAGCAGCTTTTCCCCCCACCCTAGCGGCACCTACGAGCAGTACTTC,CASSFSPHPSGTYEQYF
TRBJ1-5,TRBV2,NA,NA,TGTGCCAGCAGTGGGGAAGGGAGTAATAGCAATCAGCCCCAGCATTTT,CASSGEGSNSNQPQHF
TRBJ2-1,TRBV18,NA,NA,TGTGCCAGCTCACCACCTCGCCAGTACAATGAGCAGTTCTTC,CASSPPRQYNEQFF
TRBJ2-7,TRBV7-8,TRBD1,NA,TGTGCCAGCAGCTTGGGACAGATGATCTACGAGCAGTACTTC,CASSLGQMIYEQYF
TRBJ2-7,TRBV5-1,TRBD1,NA,TGCGCCAGCAGCCGGGGACAGGGCATCGACGAGCAGTACTTC,CASSRGQGIDEQYF
TRBJ2-2,TRBV25-1,NA,NA,TGTGCCAGCACTAAGGGGTCCGGGGAGCTGTTTTTT,CASTKGSGELFF
TRBJ2-1,TRBV7-9,NA,NA,TGTGCCAGCAGCAAACGGGCAGGGGTTTCGTGTGATGAGCAGTTCTTC,CASSKRAGVSCDEQFF
TRBJ2-7,TRBV5-4,NA,NA,TGTGCCAGCAGGCCAGACAGGACAGCCTACGAGCAGTACTTC,CASRPDRTAYEQYF
TRBJ2-7,TRBV28,NA,NA,TGTGCCAGCAGAGGGTCGAAAGACAGATGGTCCTACGAGCAGTACTTC,CASRGSKDRWSYEQYF
TRBJ1-2,TRBV19,NA,once,TGTGCCAGTAGTATAGGGAGCGGCACAGGGTCTGGCTACACCTTC,CASSIGSGTGSGYTF
TRBJ2-7,TRBV5-1,NA,NA,TGCGCCAGCAGCTCCGACTCCTACGAGCAGTACTTC,CASSSDSYEQYF
TRBJ2-4,TRBV5-6,NA,few,TGTGCCAGCAGCTTGGTAGGCGTAGCAGGGTTGGAAAACATTCAGTACTTC,CASSLVGVAGLENIQYF
TRBJ1-4,TRBV7-9,TRBD1,NA,TGTGCCAGCAGCGCGCAGGGGGTTTCTGAAAAACTGTTTTTT,CASSAQGVSEKLFF
TRBJ2-1,TRBV28,NA,NA,TGTGCCAGCAGTTTAAAGGGGAACGACAATGAGCAGTTCTTC,CASSLKGNDNEQFF
TRBJ1-2,TRBV5-6,NA,NA,TGTGCCAGCAGGTTTAGGGGGGGCATCTATTCCTACACCTTC,CASRFRGGIYSYTF